This is a list of T cell receptor beta chains from one sample in a study of CD8+ T cells in alopecia areata. Sequencing was performed with immunoSEQ multiplex PCR; in TCRdb, only in-frame clones are kept and a portion is missing. This sample has about 150,000 clones; around 50% occur once, and the top ten carry approximately 19%. This specimen was CD8+ T cells sorted from blood, taken at week 0. These receptors came from a human donor with alopecia areata. Both conserved end residues are part of each CDR3. Each record gives: clone size, D gene, V gene, J gene, CDR3 protein, CDR3 DNA. The D gene is left open where the match is weak. Clone size is given for some rows only: seen once, a few or many times, or a class if the clone is expanded.

>.|.|TRBV30|TRBJ1-5
CAWGARTGNQPQHF
TGTGCCTGGGGGGCTCGGACAGGCAATCAGCCCCAGCATTTT
>few|TRBD2|TRBV19|TRBJ2-6
CASSPGLENVLTF
TGTGCCAGTAGCCCGGGACTAGAAAACGTCCTGACTTTC
>.|.|TRBV29-1|TRBJ1-2
CSVPLQGYGYTF
TGCAGCGTTCCCTTACAGGGTTACGGCTACACCTTC
>.|.|TRBV9|TRBJ1-1
CASSPSRSNTEAFF
TGTGCCAGCAGCCCCAGTCGATCGAACACTGAAGCTTTCTTT
>once|.|TRBV11-3|TRBJ2-3
CASSLAFGADTQYF
TGTGCCAGCAGCTTAGCATTCGGAGCAGATACGCAGTATTTT
>.|.|TRBV7-6|TRBJ2-3
CASSLDPGSSSTDTQYF
TGTGCCAGCAGCTTAGACCCGGGAAGCTCTAGCACAGATACGCAGTATTTT
>.|.|TRBV19|TRBJ2-5
CASSPVGTFRTQYF
TGTGCCAGTAGTCCCGTCGGGACGTTCAGGACCCAGTACTTC
>.|.|TRBV15|TRBJ2-1
CATSRGWTNNEQFF
TGTGCCACCAGCAGAGGTTGGACTAACAATGAGCAGTTCTTC
>few|.|TRBV12-5|TRBJ1-3
CASGDGRAGNTIYF
TGTGCTAGTGGTGACGGACGCGCTGGAAACACCATATATTTT
>.|.|TRBV30|TRBJ2-1
CAWSRGPGDEQFF
TGTGCCTGGAGTCGGGGCCCTGGGGATGAGCAGTTCTTC
>.|.|TRBV30|TRBJ1-5
CAWSGGGEPQHF
TGTGCCTGGAGCGGAGGTGGGGAGCCCCAGCATTTT
>.|.|TRBV6-5|TRBJ1-1
CATLVGPNTEAFF
TGTGCCACCTTGGTTGGCCCGAACACTGAAGCTTTCTTT
>.|.|TRBV30|TRBJ2-1
CAWTENNEQFF
TGTGCCTGGACAGAGAACAATGAGCAGTTCTTC
>.|.|TRBV5-6|TRBJ2-2
CASSLPTGSAGELFF
TGTGCCAGCAGCCTACCTACGGGGTCGGCCGGGGAGCTGTTTTTT
>.|.|TRBV5-1|TRBJ2-3
CASSLGRVTDTQYF
TGCGCCAGCAGCTTGGGCAGGGTCACAGATACGCAGTATTTT
>.|.|TRBV25-1|TRBJ1-2
CASEKTDGYTF
TGTGCCAGTGAAAAGACAGATGGCTACACCTTC
>few|.|TRBV29-1|TRBJ2-7
CSAVAPSVSSYEQYF
TGCAGCGCCGTGGCTCCTAGCGTAAGCTCCTACGAGCAGTACTTC
>few|TRBD1|TRBV29-1|TRBJ2-2
CSVVGQGTTGELFF
TGCAGCGTTGTGGGACAGGGGACGACCGGGGAGCTGTTTTTT
>.|.|TRBV6-5|TRBJ2-1
CATLNRINNEQFF
TGTGCCACCCTAAACAGGATTAACAATGAGCAGTTCTTC
>.|.|TRBV13|TRBJ2-7
CASSFGAGPSYEQYF
TGTGCCAGCAGCTTCGGGGCGGGGCCTTCCTACGAGCAGTACTTC
>.|.|TRBV29-1|TRBJ1-2
CSVDDVGSNYGYTF
TGCAGCGTTGACGACGTGGGGAGCAACTATGGCTACACCTTC
>.|.|TRBV30|TRBJ1-1
CAWSEAQNTEAFF
TGTGCCTGGAGTGAGGCCCAGAACACTGAAGCTTTCTTT
>.|.|TRBV13|TRBJ2-7
CASSFPGTPYEQYF
TGTGCCAGCAGCTTCCCAGGGACCCCCTACGAGCAGTACTTC
>.|.|TRBV25-1|TRBJ1-2
CASSGSSLALQGYTF
TGTGCCAGCAGCGGCTCCAGTCTAGCCCTCCAGGGCTACACCTTC
>.|.|TRBV29-1|TRBJ1-2
CSVSSGAGSRGYTF
TGCAGCGTTTCCTCGGGGGCAGGTAGTCGGGGCTACACCTTC
>.|.|TRBV25-1|TRBJ1-1
CASSDSDGNTEAFF
TGTGCCAGCAGTGATTCGGACGGGAACACTGAAGCTTTCTTT
>.|.|TRBV6-1|TRBJ2-3
CASSEDVRVTPVGTQYF
TGTGCCAGCAGTGAAGACGTAAGGGTGACCCCCGTGGGAACGCAGTATTTT
>.|.|TRBV7-2|TRBJ1-5
CASSLAGSSNQPQHF
TGTGCCAGCAGCTTAGCAGGGAGTAGCAATCAGCCCCAGCATTTT
>.|.|TRBV6-1|TRBJ2-7
CASSPWAAYEQYF
TGTGCCAGCAGCCCCTGGGCGGCCTACGAGCAGTACTTC
>once|.|TRBV27|TRBJ2-3
CASSLSVPTTDTQYF
TGTGCCAGCAGTTTATCGGTCCCCACTACAGATACGCAGTATTTT
>.|.|TRBV7-9|TRBJ2-3
CAIRTDTQYF
TGTGCCATCCGCACAGATACGCAGTATTTT
>.|.|TRBV7-8|TRBJ2-1
CASSLGPPDAAGYNEQFF
TGTGCCAGCAGCTTAGGACCCCCGGATGCTGCCGGCTACAATGAGCAGTTCTTC
>once|TRBD1|TRBV6-6|TRBJ1-2
CAIETGAGYGYTF
TGTGCCATCGAAACAGGGGCGGGCTATGGCTACACCTTC
>.|.|TRBV5-1|TRBJ1-1
CASSLAGTTEAFF
TGCGCCAGCAGCTTGGCTGGGACGACCGAAGCTTTCTTT
>.|TRBD2|TRBV10-3|TRBJ2-1
CAISPGLAGYNEQFF
TGTGCCATCAGTCCGGGACTAGCGGGGTACAATGAGCAGTTCTTC
>.|.|TRBV27|TRBJ2-1
CASSLSLDEQFF
TGTGCCAGCAGTTTATCCCTCGATGAGCAGTTCTTC
>.|.|TRBV6-7|TRBJ1-2
CATAVYGYTF
TGTGCCACCGCGGTCTATGGCTACACCTTC
>.|TRBD2|TRBV4-1|TRBJ2-5
CASSQDRGVAGGQETQYF
TGCGCCAGCAGCCAAGATCGTGGAGTAGCGGGGGGCCAAGAGACCCAGTACTTC
>.|TRBD1|TRBV7-6|TRBJ2-7
CASSARLGQGEGYEQYF
TGTGCCAGCAGCGCGAGGCTTGGACAGGGGGAGGGCTACGAGCAGTACTTC
>few|.|TRBV6-1|TRBJ1-5
CASSSRDQHF
TGTGCCAGCAGTTCAAGGGATCAGCATTTT
>few|.|TRBV11-3|TRBJ1-1
CASSTQENTEAFF
TGTGCCAGCAGCACACAAGAGAACACTGAAGCTTTCTTT
>.|.|TRBV5-1|TRBJ1-1
CASSSDGEAFF
TGCGCCAGCAGCTCGGACGGCGAAGCTTTCTTT
>.|.|TRBV7-6|TRBJ1-1
CASSDRDRNTEAFF
TGTGCCAGCAGCGATCGTGACAGGAACACTGAAGCTTTCTTT
>few|.|TRBV7-6|TRBJ1-6
CASSPLEDSPLHF
TGTGCCAGCAGCCCCCTTGAAGATTCACCCCTCCACTTT
>.|.|TRBV4-3|TRBJ2-5
CASSQVLRSQETQYF
TGCGCCAGCAGCCAAGTTTTGAGGAGTCAAGAGACCCAGTACTTC
>.|.|TRBV5-6|TRBJ2-7
CASSHQDYEQYF
TGTGCCAGCAGCCACCAGGATTACGAGCAGTACTTC
>.|.|TRBV30|TRBJ1-1
CAWSVHSLGTEAFF
TGTGCCTGGAGTGTACATTCCCTGGGCACTGAAGCTTTCTTT
>.|.|TRBV13|TRBJ1-6
CASSLQGRNNSPLHF
TGTGCCAGCAGCTTACAGGGGAGAAATAATTCACCCCTCCACTTT
>.|.|TRBV2|TRBJ2-2
CASSERGTGRNTGELFF
TGTGCCAGCAGTGAAAGGGGTACAGGCCGGAACACCGGGGAGCTGTTTTTT
>few|TRBD2|TRBV29-1|TRBJ2-7
CSVEDRRGFSYEQYF
TGCAGCGTTGAAGATCGGCGGGGGTTTTCCTACGAGCAGTACTTC
>.|.|TRBV11-1|TRBJ2-7
CASSATGMGEQYF
TGTGCCAGCAGCGCTACAGGGATGGGCGAGCAGTACTTC
>.|TRBD1|TRBV4-1|TRBJ2-4
CASSQGTENIQYF
TGCGCCAGCAGCCAGGGGACAGAAAACATTCAGTACTTC
>few|.|TRBV10-3|TRBJ1-3
CAISEREGSGNTIYF
TGTGCCATCAGTGAAAGGGAGGGGTCTGGAAACACCATATATTTT
>.|TRBD1|TRBV25-1|TRBJ1-1
CASSPQGVDAFF
TGTGCCAGCAGTCCTCAGGGGGTAGATGCTTTCTTT
>.|TRBD1|TRBV5-1|TRBJ1-2
CASSLAAGQGRNGYTF
TGCGCCAGCAGCTTGGCCGCGGGACAGGGGAGGAATGGCTACACCTTC